This record concerns one TCR beta chain sequence. No antigen is known for it. Per-nucleotide qualities are absent, and no much larger clonotype sits a single base away. Reading the label with the study, this specimen's treatment or condition is: in vitro stimulation with specific CMV peptide epitopes to enrich CMV-specific T cells. The sample belongs to a study of T cell repertoires in cytomegalovirus infection (dated by TCRdb to about 2019). Study-wide context: Peptide stimulations targeted recently identified HLA-C-restricted CMV epitopes, whose presentation resists viral immunomodulation, together with well-studied HLA-B-restricted epitopes. Donor HLA type was relevant to the analysis, as public TCR beta signatures indicated carriage of CMV infection together with the matching HLA type.

General findings and caveats noted by the study authors: The ex vivo response was dominated by HLA-C-restricted CMV-specific TCR beta clonotypes, and the single most frequent clonotype in two of eight donors was supplied by these HLA-C-restricted clonotypes. In both this cohort and an independent cohort of 350 to 400 donors, the cumulative frequency of public TCR beta family members distinguished carriers of CMV infection plus the relevant HLA type.

Sequencing used an Illumina HiSeq 1500. TCRdb applied fastp at Q25 and MiXCR to the public reads, then kept only in-frame beta chains. Under each unique CDR3 protein, matching rows form one entry showing the most common genes and DNA. In all, the sample holds about 51,000 distinct CDR3 sequences, and 20% of those were seen once. The ten top clones hold about 25% of the sample. V lost 7 bases and J lost 0 bases, and the count of bases not matched to a germline gene is 9. The germline V gene supplies CDR1 SQVTM and CDR2 ANQGSEA. From its cysteine to its phenylalanine, the CDR3 spans 14 amino acids. Just CDR3 DNA is preserved here, 42 bases in frame from base 1.

The sample here was CD8+ T cells from cultured PBMCs, taken from culture after CMV antigen stimulation. The chain links TRBV29-1 with TRBJ2-7, and TRBD1 aligns with 7 junction nucleotides. The TCR comes from a human donor in good health (CMV status not recorded). Some clones in this sample may be carry-over from other donors' samples. The bases read TGCAGCGCCGCGACAGGGCGATTCTCCTACGAGCAGTACTTC. Its protein is CSAATGRFSYEQYF.